This T cell receptor (beta chain) was documented in a study of vaccination and CD4 T cells after COVID-19. The Oncomine TCR Beta short-read assay sequenced DNA from cultured CD4+ T cells. TCRdb reprocessed the PCR reads with MiXCR, giving one entry per CDR3 protein. In the table there are about 6,600 distinct CDR3 sequences, about 17% of which are singletons. Germline CDR1 reads MNHEY; CDR2 reads SVGAGI. This CDR3 is built from 17 residues. After removal of 2 bases from V and 0 bases from J, the junction contained 7 bases not matched to a gene. Sample treatment: roughly 10-day PBMC culture with coronavirus spike peptide pools or control peptides (ViraFEST assay). Antigen-specific T cell expansion with peptide pools preceded TCR sequencing in the ViraFEST approach. Details on this clonotype: Its antigen remains unidentified.

Sequencing was carried out using CD4+ T cells from blood, cultured in vitro. The clonotype was recovered from a human donor who had recovered from COVID-19. This rearrangement joins TRBV6-5 to TRBJ1-3; 7 bases agree with TRBD1. CDR3 amino acids: CASSYRGPDFSGNTIYF. The DNA for the CDR3 is TGTGCCAGCAGTTACAGGGGGCCGGACTTCTCTGGAAACACCATATATTTT.